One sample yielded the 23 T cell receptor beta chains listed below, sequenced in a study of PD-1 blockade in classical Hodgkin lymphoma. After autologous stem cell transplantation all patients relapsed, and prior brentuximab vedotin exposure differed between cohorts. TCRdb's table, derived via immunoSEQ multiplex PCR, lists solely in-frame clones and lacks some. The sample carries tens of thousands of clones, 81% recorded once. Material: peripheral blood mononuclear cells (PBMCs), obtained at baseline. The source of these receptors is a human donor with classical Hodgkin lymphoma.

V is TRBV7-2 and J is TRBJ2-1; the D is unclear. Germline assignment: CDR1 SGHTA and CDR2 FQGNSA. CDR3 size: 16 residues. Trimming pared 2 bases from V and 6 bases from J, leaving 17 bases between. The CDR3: CASSLLIKGPRNEQFF. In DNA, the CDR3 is TGTGCCAGCAGCTTACTAATAAAGGGCCCCCGCAATGAGCAGTTCTTC.

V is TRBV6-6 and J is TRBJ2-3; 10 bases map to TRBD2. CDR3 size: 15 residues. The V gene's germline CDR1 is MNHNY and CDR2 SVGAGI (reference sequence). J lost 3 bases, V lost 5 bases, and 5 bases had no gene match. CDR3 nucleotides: TGTGCCAGCAGTGTTAGCGGGAGGAAGACAGATACGCAGTATTTT. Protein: CASSVSGRKTDTQYF.

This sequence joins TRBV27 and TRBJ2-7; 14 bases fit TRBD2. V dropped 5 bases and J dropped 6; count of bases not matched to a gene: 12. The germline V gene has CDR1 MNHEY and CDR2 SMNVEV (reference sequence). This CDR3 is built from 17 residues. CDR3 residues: CASSTPGTSGSWFEQYV. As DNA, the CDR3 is TGTGCCAGCAGTACGCCCGGGACTAGCGGGAGTTGGTTCGAGCAGTACGTC.

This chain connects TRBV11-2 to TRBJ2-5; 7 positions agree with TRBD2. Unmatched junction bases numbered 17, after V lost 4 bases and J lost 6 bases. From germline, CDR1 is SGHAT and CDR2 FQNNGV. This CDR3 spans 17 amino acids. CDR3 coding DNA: TGTGCCAGCAGCTCAAACCCGTCTCCGGGGGGAAAGAAGACCCAGTACTTC. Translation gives CASSSNPSPGGKKTQYF.

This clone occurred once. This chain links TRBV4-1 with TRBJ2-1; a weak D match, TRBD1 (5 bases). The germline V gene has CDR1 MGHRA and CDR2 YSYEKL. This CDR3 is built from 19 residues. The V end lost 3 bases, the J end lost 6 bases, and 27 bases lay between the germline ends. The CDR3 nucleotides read TGCGCCAGCAGCCAGGGCAGGGTGGCCGGTTTAAGTCGGAGCAATGAGCAGTTCTTC. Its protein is CASSQGRVAGLSRSNEQFF.

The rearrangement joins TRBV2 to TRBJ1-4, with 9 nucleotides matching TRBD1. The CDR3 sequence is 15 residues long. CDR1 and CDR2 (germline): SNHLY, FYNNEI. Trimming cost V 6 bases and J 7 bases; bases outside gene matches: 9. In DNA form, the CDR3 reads TGTGCCAGCAGGGTTCTACAGGGGGCCTTTGAAAAACTGTTTTTT. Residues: CASRVLQGAFEKLFF.

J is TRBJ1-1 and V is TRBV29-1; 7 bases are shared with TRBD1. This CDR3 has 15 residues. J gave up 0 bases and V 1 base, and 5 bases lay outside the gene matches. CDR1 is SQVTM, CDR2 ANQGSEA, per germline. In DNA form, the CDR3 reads TGCAGCGTTGAAGGACAGGGTTTTCTGAACACTGAAGCTTTCTTT. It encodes CSVEGQGFLNTEAFF.

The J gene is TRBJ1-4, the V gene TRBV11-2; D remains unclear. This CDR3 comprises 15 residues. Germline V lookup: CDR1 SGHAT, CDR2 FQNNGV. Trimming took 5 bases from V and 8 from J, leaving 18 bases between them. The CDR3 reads CASSPFVTPVEKLFF. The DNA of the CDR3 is TGTGCCAGCAGCCCCTTTGTTACTCCCGTCGAAAAACTGTTTTTT. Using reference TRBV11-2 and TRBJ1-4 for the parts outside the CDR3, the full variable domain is EAGVAQSPRYKIIEKRQSVAFWCNPISGHATLYWYQQILGQGPKLLIQFQNNGVVDDSQLPKDRFSAERLKGVDSTLKIQPAKLEDSAVYLCASSPFVTPVEKLFFGSGTQLSVL.

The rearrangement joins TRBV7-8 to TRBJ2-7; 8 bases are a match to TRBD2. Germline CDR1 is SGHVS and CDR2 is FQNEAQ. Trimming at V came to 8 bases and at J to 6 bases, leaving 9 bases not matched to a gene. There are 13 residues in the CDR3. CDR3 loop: CASLLAGGREQYF. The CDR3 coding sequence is TGTGCCAGCCTCTTGGCGGGAGGTCGCGAGCAGTACTTC.

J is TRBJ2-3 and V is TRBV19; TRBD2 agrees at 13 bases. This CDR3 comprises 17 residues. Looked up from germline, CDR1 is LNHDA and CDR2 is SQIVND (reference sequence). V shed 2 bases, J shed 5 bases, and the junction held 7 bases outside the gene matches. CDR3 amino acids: CASSITGRLAGGDTQYF. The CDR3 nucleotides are TGTGCCAGTAGTATAACGGGTAGACTAGCGGGAGGAGATACGCAGTATTTT.

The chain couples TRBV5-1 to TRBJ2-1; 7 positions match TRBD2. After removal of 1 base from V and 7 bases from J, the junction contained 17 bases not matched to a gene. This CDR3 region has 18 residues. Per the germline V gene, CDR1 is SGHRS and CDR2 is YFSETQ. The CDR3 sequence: CASSLYLAGVPLGNEQFF. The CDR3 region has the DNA TGCGCCAGCAGCTTGTACCTCGCGGGAGTTCCCCTAGGGAATGAGCAGTTCTTC.

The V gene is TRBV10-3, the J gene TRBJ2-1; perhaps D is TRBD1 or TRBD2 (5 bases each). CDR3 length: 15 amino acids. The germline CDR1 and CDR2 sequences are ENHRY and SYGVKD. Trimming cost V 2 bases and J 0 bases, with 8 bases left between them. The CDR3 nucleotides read TGTGCCATCAGTGAGGATGGGGGCTCCTACAATGAGCAGTTCTTC. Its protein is CAISEDGGSYNEQFF.

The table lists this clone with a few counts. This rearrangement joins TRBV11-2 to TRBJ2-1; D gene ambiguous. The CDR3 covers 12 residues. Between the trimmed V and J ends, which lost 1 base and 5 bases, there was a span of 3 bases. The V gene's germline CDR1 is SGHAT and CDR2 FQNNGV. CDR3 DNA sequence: TGTGCCAGCAGCTTAGTGCACAATGAGCAGTTCTTC. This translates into CASSLVHNEQFF.

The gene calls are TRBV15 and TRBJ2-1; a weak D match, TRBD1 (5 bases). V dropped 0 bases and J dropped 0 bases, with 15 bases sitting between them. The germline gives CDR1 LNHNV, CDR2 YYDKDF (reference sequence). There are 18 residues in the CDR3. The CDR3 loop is CATSRDPTAADSYNEQFF. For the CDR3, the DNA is TGTGCCACCAGCAGAGATCCGACAGCCGCGGACTCCTACAATGAGCAGTTCTTC.

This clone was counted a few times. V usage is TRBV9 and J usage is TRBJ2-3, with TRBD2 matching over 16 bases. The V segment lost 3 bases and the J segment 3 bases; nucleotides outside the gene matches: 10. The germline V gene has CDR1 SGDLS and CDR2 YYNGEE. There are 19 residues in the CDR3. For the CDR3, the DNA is TGTGCCAGCAGCGCGTTCGGGACTAGCGGGAGGGCCTTGACAGATACGCAGTATTTT. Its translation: CASSAFGTSGRALTDTQYF.

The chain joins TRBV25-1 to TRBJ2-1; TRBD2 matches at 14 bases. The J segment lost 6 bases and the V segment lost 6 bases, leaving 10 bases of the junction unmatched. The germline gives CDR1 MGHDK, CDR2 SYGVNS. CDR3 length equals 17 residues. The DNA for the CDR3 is TGTGCCAGCAGGGGGAGACTAGCGGGAGGGCCGGTCAATGAGCAGTTCTTC. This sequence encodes CASRGRLAGGPVNEQFF.

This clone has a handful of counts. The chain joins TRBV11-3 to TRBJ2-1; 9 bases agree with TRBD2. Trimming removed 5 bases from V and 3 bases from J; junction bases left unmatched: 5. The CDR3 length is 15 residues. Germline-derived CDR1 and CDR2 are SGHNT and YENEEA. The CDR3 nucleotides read TGTGCCAGCAGCCGAGGGACTAGCAGCTACAATGAGCAGTTCTTC. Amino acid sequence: CASSRGTSSYNEQFF.

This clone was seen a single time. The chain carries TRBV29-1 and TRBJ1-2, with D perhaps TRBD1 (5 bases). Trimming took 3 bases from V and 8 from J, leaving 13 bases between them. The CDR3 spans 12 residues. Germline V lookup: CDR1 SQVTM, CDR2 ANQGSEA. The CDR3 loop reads CSVDGGRWGYTF. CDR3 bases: TGCAGCGTTGATGGGGGAAGATGGGGCTACACCTTC. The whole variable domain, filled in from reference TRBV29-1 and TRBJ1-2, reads SAVISQKPSRDICQRGTSLTIQCQVDSQVTMMFWYRQQPGQSLTLIATANQGSEATYESGFVIDKFPISRPNLTFSTLTVSNMSPEDSSIYLCSVDGGRWGYTFGSGTRLTVV.

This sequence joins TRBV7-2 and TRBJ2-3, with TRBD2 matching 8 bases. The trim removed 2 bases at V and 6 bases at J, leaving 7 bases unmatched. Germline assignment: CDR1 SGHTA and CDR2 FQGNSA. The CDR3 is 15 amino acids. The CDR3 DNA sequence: TGTGCCAGCAGCTTATCGAGACTAGCGCTGGATACGCAGTATTTT. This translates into CASSLSRLALDTQYF. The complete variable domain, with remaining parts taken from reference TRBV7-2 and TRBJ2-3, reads GAGVSQSPSNKVTEKGKDVELRCDPISGHTALYWYRQSLGQGLEFLIYFQGNSAPDKSGLPSDRFSAERTGGSVSTLTIQRTQQEDSAVYLCASSLSRLALDTQYFGPGTRLTVL.

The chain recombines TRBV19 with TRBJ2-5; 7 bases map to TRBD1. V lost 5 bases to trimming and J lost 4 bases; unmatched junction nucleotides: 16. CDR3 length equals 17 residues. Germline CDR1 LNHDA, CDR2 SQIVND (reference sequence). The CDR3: CASSRGSPTGNVETQYF. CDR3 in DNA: TGTGCCAGTAGTCGAGGGTCCCCGACAGGGAATGTAGAGACCCAGTACTTC.

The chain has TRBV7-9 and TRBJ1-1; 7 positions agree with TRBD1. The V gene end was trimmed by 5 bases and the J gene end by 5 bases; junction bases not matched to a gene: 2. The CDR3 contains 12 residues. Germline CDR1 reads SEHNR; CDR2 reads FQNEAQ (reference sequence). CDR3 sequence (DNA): TGTGCCAGCAGCCAGGGGGGAACTGAAGCTTTCTTT. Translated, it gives CASSQGGTEAFF.

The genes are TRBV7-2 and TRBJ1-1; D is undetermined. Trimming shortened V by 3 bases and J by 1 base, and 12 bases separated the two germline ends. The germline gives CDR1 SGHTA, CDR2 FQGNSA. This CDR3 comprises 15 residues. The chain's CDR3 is CASSFRPGENTEAFF. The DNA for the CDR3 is TGTGCCAGCAGCTTCAGACCAGGCGAGAACACTGAAGCTTTCTTT.

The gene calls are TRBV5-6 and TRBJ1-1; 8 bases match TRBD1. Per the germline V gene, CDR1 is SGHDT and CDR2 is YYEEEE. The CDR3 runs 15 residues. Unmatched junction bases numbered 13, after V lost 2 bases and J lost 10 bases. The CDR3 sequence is CASSFFDRGLVGAFF. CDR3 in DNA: TGTGCCAGCAGCTTTTTCGACAGGGGATTGGTCGGAGCTTTCTTT.